The 18 T cell receptor beta chains below were found in one sample sequenced in a study of T cell repertoires in cytomegalovirus infection (dated by TCRdb to the late 2010s). The sample's treatment or condition label, in plain terms: in vitro stimulation with specific CMV peptide epitopes to enrich CMV-specific T cells. These TCRs' antigens remain unknown. Sequencing relied on an Illumina HiSeq 1500. TCRdb reworked the public reads: Q25 trimming with fastp, MiXCR clone assembly, productive beta chains retained. One record per CDR3 amino acid sequence lists the most common genes and DNA. Present in this sample are about 310,000 distinct CDR3 sequences, around 25% of which were seen just once. Clones ranked in the top ten supply 13% of the sample. Sequences were derived from cultured PBMCs, sampled from culture after CMV antigen stimulation. Receptors were obtained from a human donor in good health (CMV status not recorded). Some clones in this sample may be carry-over from other donors' samples.

The rearrangement uses TRBV2 and TRBJ2-3; 8 nucleotides agree with TRBD2. This CDR3 has 12 amino acids. CDR1 is SNHLY, CDR2 FYNNEI, per germline. V was pared by 6 bases and J by 9 bases, with 5 bases of the junction left unmatched. The CDR3 nucleotides are TGTGCCAGCAGGGGCACTAGCGGAACGCAGTATTTT. This encodes CASRGTSGTQYF.

This clonotype was seen only a few times. The chain joins TRBV6-1 to TRBJ2-1; D uncertain. Trimming left V 4 bases short and J 0 bases short, with 10 bases between. This CDR3 spans 15 amino acids. CDR1 MNHNS and CDR2 SASEGT come from the germline V gene. CDR3 DNA: TGTGCCAGCAGTGTAAGCGAAAACTCCTACAATGAGCAGTTCTTC. Protein sequence: CASSVSENSYNEQFF.

This clonotype was counted ten times or more. The chain carries TRBV7-2 and TRBJ2-1; no reliable D call. With 2 bases removed from V and 3 bases from J, the gap between germline ends came to 17 bases. The CDR3 loop spans 17 amino acids. The germline V gene encodes CDR1 SGHTA and CDR2 FQGNSA. The CDR3 loop is CASSLYASSAYYNEQFF. In DNA form, the CDR3 reads TGTGCCAGCAGCTTATACGCCTCGAGTGCGTACTACAATGAGCAGTTCTTC.

The chain recombines TRBV24-1 with TRBJ2-1; 10 bases agree with TRBD2. The CDR3 runs 15 residues. The trim removed 8 bases at V and 6 bases at J, leaving 9 bases unmatched. The germline CDR1 and CDR2 sequences are KGHDR and SFDVKD. CDR3 sequence (DNA): TGTGCCACCATGAATACCGGGACTAGCGCCAATGAGCAGTTCTTC. Protein sequence: CATMNTGTSANEQFF.

This chain links TRBV10-3 with TRBJ2-7, with 11 bases that match TRBD1. This CDR3 contains 16 residues. With 0 bases clipped from V and 1 base from J, the junction kept 2 bases outside the gene matches. The germline V gene encodes CDR1 ENHRY and CDR2 SYGVKD. CDR3 amino acids: CAISESGQGGSYEQYF. CDR3 bases: TGTGCCATCAGTGAGTCGGGACAGGGGGGTTCCTACGAGCAGTACTTC.

This sequence joins TRBV6-6 and TRBJ1-1; D may be TRBD1 (6 bases). Trimming shortened V by 7 bases and J by 11 bases, and 20 bases separated the two germline ends. The germline V gene encodes CDR1 MNHNY and CDR2 SVGAGI (reference sequence). The CDR3 covers 13 residues. The CDR3 sequence is CASIQGGQRWAFF. The CDR3 DNA is TGTGCCAGCATTCAAGGGGGGCAGAGGTGGGCTTTCTTT.

The chain is built from TRBV20-1 and TRBJ2-5; D remains ambiguous. CDR1 is DFQATT, CDR2 SNEGSKA, per germline (reference sequence). Trimming removed 3 bases at V and 2 bases at J, with 10 bases between. The CDR3 is 13 residues long. CDR3 protein: CSASVVVQETQYF. CDR3 nucleotides: TGCAGTGCTAGTGTCGTAGTGCAAGAGACCCAGTACTTC.

The rearrangement links TRBV19 to TRBJ2-1, with TRBD1 matching 12 bases. There are 15 residues in the CDR3. Germline assignment: CDR1 LNHDA and CDR2 SQIVND (reference sequence). With V trimmed by 4 bases and J by 7 bases, 5 bases remained unmatched. CDR3 residues: CASSSPGQGANEQFF. The CDR3 nucleotides are TGTGCCAGTAGTAGTCCGGGACAGGGGGCTAATGAGCAGTTCTTC.

This chain connects TRBV7-6 to TRBJ2-7, with TRBD1 matching 12 bases. Germline V CDR1 and CDR2: SGHVS, FNYEAQ. The CDR3 runs to 16 residues. J was trimmed by 5 bases and V by 5 bases; bases with no gene match: 10. The CDR3 protein is CASSRGTGGAMDEQYF. In DNA form, the CDR3 reads TGTGCCAGCAGCCGAGGGACAGGGGGCGCGATGGACGAGCAGTACTTC.

This clonotype has just a few counts. The genes are TRBV11-2 and TRBJ1-2; perhaps TRBD1 as D (6 bases). This CDR3 contains 17 residues. Trimming took 0 bases from V and 4 from J, leaving 18 bases between them. CDR1 and CDR2 (germline): SGHAT, FQNNGV. The CDR3 loop is CASSLDLTRGPRYGYTF. In DNA form, the CDR3 reads TGTGCCAGCAGCTTAGATCTGACCCGGGGGCCTCGCTATGGCTACACCTTC.

This chain uses TRBV7-6 with TRBJ2-1, with TRBD2 matching 7 bases. The CDR3 is made up of 17 amino acids. From germline, CDR1 is SGHVS and CDR2 FNYEAQ. V dropped 9 bases and J dropped 0; count of bases not matched to a gene: 14. CDR3 loop: CASAFGAGDLSYNEQFF. The CDR3 DNA reads as TGTGCCAGTGCGTTCGGGGCGGGAGATCTCTCCTACAATGAGCAGTTCTTC.

The chain uses TRBV11-2 and TRBJ1-3; TRBD1 might be the D (5 bases). CDR3 length: 19 amino acids. CDR1 is SGHAT and CDR2 is FQNNGV in the germline V gene. V lost 5 bases to trimming and J lost 4 bases, with 27 bases between them. The CDR3 reads CASSHTGRGLITKGNTIYF. The CDR3 nucleotides are TGTGCCAGCAGCCACACCGGACGGGGCCTCATAACGAAGGGAAACACCATATATTTT.

In its sample, this clonotype was seen many times. The chain is built from TRBV28 and TRBJ2-7, with 7 positions matching TRBD1. Germline CDR1 and CDR2: MDHEN and SYDVKM. J gave up 0 bases and V 9 bases, and 8 bases lay outside the gene matches. The CDR3 spans 14 residues. CDR3 coding DNA: TGTGCCAGTATCCCAGGGGGAACCTCCTACGAGCAGTACTTC. Translated, it gives CASIPGGTSYEQYF.

The J gene is TRBJ2-7, the V gene TRBV20-1; maybe TRBD1 (7 bases). The CDR3 extends over 14 amino acids. V lost 0 bases, J lost 1 base, and 10 bases lay in between. Germline V gene lookup returns CDR1 DFQATT and CDR2 SNEGSKA (reference sequence). CDR3 sequence: CSARDPGGSYEQYF. In DNA form, the CDR3 reads TGCAGTGCTAGAGATCCAGGGGGGTCCTACGAGCAGTACTTC.

Many counts were recorded for this clonotype. This chain connects TRBV7-2 to TRBJ2-7, with TRBD1 identical over 7 bases. The CDR3 runs 17 residues. V gave up 2 bases and J gave up 1 base; unmatched junction bases: 11. Germline values: CDR1 SGHTA, CDR2 FQGNSA. The CDR3 nucleotides read TGTGCCAGCAGCTTAACGGTCGACAGGGTGTTATCCTACGAGCAGTACTTC. It specifies CASSLTVDRVLSYEQYF.

V gene TRBV4-3 combines with J gene TRBJ2-3, with TRBD2 matching over 8 bases. This CDR3 has 20 amino acids. Looked up from germline, CDR1 is LGHNA and CDR2 is YSLEER. J gave up 0 bases and V 1 base, and 15 bases lay outside the gene matches. DNA for the CDR3: TGCGCCAGCAGCCAAGGACTCCGGGGTGTCGGGAGGGCTAGCACAGATACGCAGTATTTT. This translates into CASSQGLRGVGRASTDTQYF.

This clonotype was counted at least ten times. The chain couples TRBV7-2 to TRBJ2-1, with 8 positions matching TRBD2. V dropped 4 bases and J dropped 4; count of bases not matched to a gene: 3. The CDR3 extends over 14 amino acids. Germline loops: CDR1 SGHTA, CDR2 FQGNSA. The DNA of the CDR3 is TGTGCCAGCAGCTATACTAGCGGTTACAATGAGCAGTTCTTC. It specifies CASSYTSGYNEQFF.

This clonotype was observed a handful of times. The J gene is TRBJ2-7, the V gene TRBV6-5, with 10 bases lining up with TRBD2. The CDR3 totals 15 residues. Per germline, CDR1 MNHEY and CDR2 SVGAGI. The junction had 7 bases not matched to a gene; V was cut back by 6 bases and J by 2 bases. CDR3: CASSQASGSPYEQYF. The CDR3 nucleotides are TGTGCCAGCAGCCAAGCTAGCGGGAGTCCCTACGAGCAGTACTTC.